Below are 10 T cell receptor beta chains sequenced from a single sample in a study of OX40 agonist ivuxolimab in advanced cancers. Generated by immunoSEQ multiplex PCR, the TCRdb table keeps only in-frame clones and is missing some. The profile shows about 18,000 clones, around three quarters of them singletons. The specimen was CD4+ or CD8+ T cells sorted from blood, collected in a trial of the OX40 agonist ivuxolimab. The receptors shown here come from an adult with an advanced solid tumor such as melanoma, head and neck, liver or kidney cancer.

This chain connects TRBV5-8 to TRBJ2-4; TRBD2 matches at 10 bases. The ends lost 4 bases at V and 0 bases at J; junction bases unmatched: 7. Germline values: CDR1 SGHTS, CDR2 YDEGEE. The CDR3 covers 17 residues. CDR3 region: CASSPGTSGIAKNIQYF. CDR3 nucleotides: TGTGCCAGCAGCCCTGGAACTAGCGGGATAGCCAAAAACATTCAGTACTTC.

The genes are TRBV15 and TRBJ2-7; 7 bases match TRBD1. Unmatched junction bases numbered 7, after V lost 2 bases and J lost 3 bases. Germline V gene sequence: CDR1 LNHNV, CDR2 YYDKDF (reference sequence). The CDR3 is 15 residues long. The CDR3 spells CATSRSTGTGYEQYF. The CDR3 DNA sequence: TGTGCCACCAGCAGATCGACAGGGACCGGCTACGAGCAGTACTTC.

This chain links TRBV2 with TRBJ2-1, with 7 positions matching TRBD2. Looked up from germline, CDR1 is SNHLY and CDR2 is FYNNEI. The CDR3 contains 14 residues. Unmatched junction bases numbered 3, after V lost 4 bases and J lost 3 bases. This CDR3 is CASSGGGSYNEQFF. The CDR3 DNA reads TGTGCCAGCAGTGGTGGCGGGAGCTACAATGAGCAGTTCTTC.

The rearrangement uses TRBV5-6 and TRBJ2-7; D is ambiguous. Germline CDR1 is SGHDT and CDR2 is YYEEEE. The CDR3 spans 12 residues. Trimming cost V 0 bases and J 7 bases, with 8 bases left between them. In DNA form, the CDR3 reads TGTGCCAGCAGCTTGGGAGGTGGGGAGCAGTACTTC. This gives the protein CASSLGGGEQYF.

As for this clone: The same CDR3 also results from other DNA sequences found in this sample. The J gene is TRBJ2-1, the V gene TRBV9; possible D gene TRBD2, 5 bases. Looked up from germline, CDR1 is SGDLS and CDR2 is YYNGEE. This CDR3 has 16 amino acids. With 0 bases removed from V and 0 bases from J, the gap between germline ends came to 10 bases. The CDR3 is CASSVDPGSSYNEQFF. CDR3 nucleotides: TGTGCCAGCAGCGTAGACCCGGGGAGCTCCTACAATGAGCAGTTCTTC.

The chain uses TRBV7-2 and TRBJ2-5; perhaps TRBD2 as D (5 bases). The CDR3 totals 17 residues. Germline CDR1 SGHTA, CDR2 FQGNSA. The germline V and J ends were trimmed by 1 base and 4 bases, with 19 bases remaining between them. The chain's CDR3 is CASSLGTTGKAAETQYF. The CDR3 DNA reads TGTGCCAGCAGCTTAGGTACGACGGGGAAGGCGGCAGAGACCCAGTACTTC.

In its sample, this clone was seen once. The genes are TRBV5-1 and TRBJ2-7, with D possibly matching TRBD2 (5 bases). The CDR3 spans 16 residues. Trimming took 4 bases from V and 0 from J, leaving 17 bases between them. Germline CDR1 is SGHRS and CDR2 is YFSETQ. The CDR3 DNA is TGCGCCAGCAGCCCCGGATGGGAGTCAAGCTCCTACGAGCAGTACTTC. Encoded protein: CASSPGWESSSYEQYF.

This chain uses TRBV11-2 with TRBJ2-5; TRBD1 agrees at 7 bases. The CDR3 is 15 amino acids. J lost 4 bases, V lost 1 base, and 6 bases had no gene match. CDR1 and CDR2 (germline): SGHAT, FQNNGV. The CDR3 DNA is TGTGCCAGCAGCTTAGCGGGACAGCTAATAGAGACCCAGTACTTC. As protein: CASSLAGQLIETQYF.

The chain recombines TRBV27 with TRBJ1-2; D uncertain. V lost 4 bases, J lost 2 bases, and 8 bases lay in between. The CDR3 has 13 amino acids. The germline gives CDR1 MNHEY, CDR2 SMNVEV (reference sequence). CDR3 in DNA: TGTGCCAGCAGTTGGGGAGTAAACTATGGCTACACCTTC. It is translated as CASSWGVNYGYTF.

The chain employs TRBV27 and TRBJ1-1; D is perhaps TRBD1 (6 bases). Trimming pared 6 bases from V and 3 bases from J, leaving 14 bases between. Germline assignment: CDR1 MNHEY and CDR2 SMNVEV (reference sequence). This CDR3 contains 14 residues. The DNA for the CDR3 is TGTGCCAGCAGCCTACAGGGTAAGGACACTGAAGCTTTCTTT. Amino acid sequence: CASSLQGKDTEAFF.